A single sample is the source of the 13 T cell receptor beta chains below, sequenced in a study of control samples from healthy donors and cancer patients. Here immunoSEQ multiplex PCR was the method, and the copy in TCRdb shows in-frame clones only, minus some. The sample has 150,000 or so clones, about 87% seen once. Sequencing was done on a sample of blood. The receptors were sampled from a man younger than 40 in good health.

The chain combines TRBV2 with TRBJ1-5, with a tentative D call TRBD1 (6 bases). The CDR3 loop spans 14 amino acids. Germline V gene lookup returns CDR1 SNHLY and CDR2 FYNNEI. Trimming removed 7 bases at V and 5 bases at J, with 15 bases between. CDR3: CASILQQGYQPQHF. In DNA, the CDR3 is TGTGCCAGCATATTACAACAGGGATATCAGCCCCAGCATTTT.

The chain carries TRBV7-9 and TRBJ2-7, with D possibly TRBD2 on 6 matching bases. Germline values: CDR1 SEHNR, CDR2 FQNEAQ (reference sequence). V shed 1 base and J shed 0 bases, with 22 bases lying between them. This CDR3 is built from 19 residues. CDR3 sequence (DNA): TGTGCCAGCAGCTTAGGACCGCCCGGCGGGGCGGGCCACTCCTACGAGCAGTACTTC. Translated: CASSLGPPGGAGHSYEQYF.

J is TRBJ1-3 and V is TRBV7-8, with D perhaps matching TRBD1 (6 bases). This CDR3 has 14 amino acids. V gave up 1 base and J gave up 3 bases, with 7 bases separating them. Germline loops: CDR1 SGHVS, CDR2 FQNEAQ. The CDR3 DNA reads as TGTGCCAGCAGCTTAGAACAGGGTGGAAACACCATATATTTT. Its protein product is CASSLEQGGNTIYF.

This clone was recorded once. This chain joins TRBV28 and TRBJ2-2; a weak D match, TRBD2 (6 bases). The CDR3 runs 13 residues. CDR1 and CDR2 (germline): MDHEN, SYDVKM. V lost 8 bases and J 7 bases, leaving 14 bases between the germline ends. The CDR3: CASGGNQGGELFF. The DNA for the CDR3 is TGTGCCAGCGGCGGGAATCAGGGCGGGGAGCTGTTTTTT.

The CDR3 here is CASSQDQVAGYNEQFF. CDR3 coding DNA: TGCGCCAGCAGCCAAGATCAGGTAGCGGGGTACAATGAGCAGTTCTTC. The chain uses TRBV4-1 and TRBJ2-1, with 8 bases matching TRBD2. V gave up 0 bases and J gave up 4 bases; unmatched junction bases: 5. This CDR3 region has 16 residues. From germline, CDR1 is MGHRA and CDR2 YSYEKL.

This chain uses TRBV24-1 with TRBJ1-2, with D possibly TRBD1 on 5 matching bases. The V and J ends lost 4 bases and 8 bases respectively, with 10 bases between them. The CDR3 consists of 12 residues. The V gene's germline CDR1 is KGHDR and CDR2 SFDVKD. The DNA for the CDR3 is TGTGCCACCAGTGACCAGGGCGGAGGCTACACCTTC. Its translation: CATSDQGGGYTF.

This rearrangement joins TRBV4-1 to TRBJ1-5; TRBD1 might be the D (6 bases). Trimming removed 0 bases from V and 2 bases from J, with 8 bases in between. CDR3 size: 15 residues. CDR1 and CDR2 from the germline V gene are MGHRA and YSYEKL. Written as DNA, the CDR3 is TGCGCCAGCAGCCAAGAGGCAGGGGGCAATCAGCCCCAGCATTTT. As protein: CASSQEAGGNQPQHF.

V and J are TRBV13 and TRBJ2-3; 7 nucleotides match TRBD2. There are 13 residues in the CDR3. Germline loops: CDR1 PRHDT, CDR2 FYEKMQ (reference sequence). The junction had 1 base not matched to a gene; V was cut back by 3 bases and J by 4 bases. CDR3 bases: TGTGCCAGCAGCTTTGGGGGGGCAGATACGCAGTATTTT. Residues: CASSFGGADTQYF.

This chain joins TRBV28 and TRBJ1-1; perhaps TRBD1 as D (5 bases). The CDR3 runs to 16 residues. Germline V gene lookup returns CDR1 MDHEN and CDR2 SYDVKM. V was cut by 0 bases and J by 5 bases, with 16 bases left in between. The CDR3 nucleotides are TGTGCCAGCAGTTTATGGGGGACGGGGGTCAGGACTGAAGCTTTCTTT. Translated: CASSLWGTGVRTEAFF.

The chain has TRBV27 and TRBJ1-6; D is possibly TRBD1 (5 bases). V lost 7 bases and J lost 3, with 13 bases in between. CDR1 and CDR2 from the germline V gene are MNHEY and SMNVEV (reference sequence). The CDR3 contains 15 residues. CDR3 in amino acids: CASNSRDGYNSPLHF. In DNA, the CDR3 is TGTGCCAGCAACTCTCGGGACGGCTATAATTCACCCCTCCACTTT.

The chain has TRBV11-2 and TRBJ2-5; 8 bases agree with TRBD2. There are 16 residues in the CDR3. Looked up from germline, CDR1 is SGHAT and CDR2 is FQNNGV. V shed 3 bases and J 4 bases; nucleotides not matched to a gene: 10. The CDR3 loop reads CASSFPFGRASETQYF. The CDR3 bases are TGTGCCAGCAGCTTCCCGTTCGGGAGGGCCTCAGAGACCCAGTACTTC.

The rearrangement joins TRBV11-2 to TRBJ2-2; D might be TRBD2 (6 bases). Germline CDR1 and CDR2: SGHAT and FQNNGV. V gave up 3 bases and J gave up 4 bases, with 15 bases separating them. The CDR3 runs 16 residues. As DNA, the CDR3 is TGTGCCAGCAGCTTCCTGGAGGGCCGGGGCACCGGGGAGCTGTTTTTT. This encodes CASSFLEGRGTGELFF.

The rearrangement uses TRBV9 and TRBJ2-7, with D maybe TRBD2 (5 bases). This CDR3 comprises 15 residues. Germline CDR1 reads SGDLS; CDR2 reads YYNGEE. The V end was cut by 0 bases, the J end by 3 bases, with 13 bases between. The CDR3 spells CASSVGPGRNYEQYF. The DNA for the CDR3 is TGTGCCAGCAGCGTAGGTCCGGGGAGAAACTACGAGCAGTACTTC.